The next 32 T cell receptor delta chains were all read from a single sample in a study of Vδ1+ human thymocytes. Whole-study findings and limits: In the thymus, TRG and TRD repertoires looked highly polyclonal with Gaussian CDR3 lengths.

Their antigens are not known. RNA was extracted from the cells and then reverse transcribed. Pooled V-gene forward primers with one constant-region reverse primer generated the CDR3 amplicons by multiplex PCR. TCRdb re-called the multiplex PCR reads via CATT. The table includes 24,000 or so delta-chain clones, over 25% detected once. Source material: Vdelta1+ gamma-delta thymocytes from the thymus. Subset here: FACS-sorted CD3+ TCRalphabeta- TCRVdelta1+ TCRVdelta2- thymocytes. Receptors were obtained from a boy in the first two years of life who had congenital heart surgery.

This chain connects TRDV1 to TRDJ1, with D perhaps TRDD3 (5 bases). This CDR3 has 13 amino acids. The V gene's germline CDR1 is TSWWSYY and CDR2 QGS. Trimming removed 5 bases from V and 3 bases from J, with 10 bases in between. The CDR3: CALGSRGADKLIF. CDR3 DNA sequence: TGTGCTCTTGGGTCCCGGGGAGCCGATAAACTCATCTTT.

The chain links TRDV1 to TRDJ1; the match to TRDD2 covers 9 bases. Germline CDR1 is TSWWSYY and CDR2 is QGS. The CDR3 consists of 18 residues. Unmatched junction bases numbered 21, after V lost 4 bases and J lost 9 bases. CDR3 residues: CALGGAPSYGIYAGELIF. DNA of the CDR3: TGTGCTCTTGGGGGGGCGCCTTCCTACGGGATATACGCGGGGGAACTCATCTTT.

The V and J genes are TRDV1 and TRDJ1; TRDD3 agrees at 10 bases. Trimming cost V 1 base and J 7 bases; bases outside gene matches: 12. This CDR3 is built from 17 residues. CDR1 is TSWWSYY, CDR2 QGS, per germline. The DNA of the CDR3 is TGTGCTCTTGGGGAACCCAACAGTGGGGGATACTTGGGTAAACTCATCTTT. Protein product: CALGEPNSGGYLGKLIF.

The chain recombines TRDV1 with TRDJ1; 11 bases are a match to TRDD3. J was trimmed by 1 base and V by 1 base; bases with no gene match: 26. The CDR3 extends over 24 amino acids. Germline V gene sequence: CDR1 TSWWSYY, CDR2 QGS. DNA for the CDR3: TGTGCTCTTGGGGAACGGTTTGGCCTTTCTACTCCCTTCTGGGGGATACCCCTCACCGATAAACTCATCTTT. It yields the protein CALGERFGLSTPFWGIPLTDKLIF.

The V gene is TRDV1, the J gene TRDJ1, with D perhaps TRDD3 (9 bases). The CDR3 consists of 26 residues. CDR1 is TSWWSYY, CDR2 QGS, per germline. V was clipped by 1 base and J by 4 bases, with 46 bases between them. DNA for the CDR3: TGTGCTCTTGGGGAACGGAAGGGGCTTCCTACAAATTGGCCGGTACTCGGGGATACGGGCGTCGATAAACTCATCTTT. Amino acids: CALGERKGLPTNWPVLGDTGVDKLIF.

This clone was seen only a few times. The gene calls are TRDV1 and TRDJ1; D is tentatively TRDD2 or TRDD3 (6 bases each). This CDR3 comprises 23 residues. In germline, CDR1 is TSWWSYY, CDR2 QGS. Between the trimmed V and J ends, which lost 3 bases and 0 bases, there was a span of 35 bases. CDR3: CALGDSTFPSRGLGMPYTDKLIF. The CDR3 DNA is TGTGCTCTTGGGGACTCCACCTTTCCTAGCCGGGGATTGGGGATGCCTTACACCGATAAACTCATCTTT.

This clone came up a few times. This rearrangement joins TRDV1 to TRDJ1; 10 bases agree with TRDD3. Germline values: CDR1 TSWWSYY, CDR2 QGS. V was clipped by 3 bases and J by 5 bases; unmatched bases: 24. The CDR3 spans 21 residues. The chain's CDR3 is CALGDASYWGIGPSGTDKLIF. The CDR3 DNA sequence: TGTGCTCTTGGGGACGCTTCCTACTGGGGGATCGGACCGTCGGGCACAGATAAACTCATCTTT.

This clone was counted between two and nine times. This chain connects TRDV1 to TRDJ1; maybe TRDD2 (7 bases). The CDR3 has 23 residues. Germline CDR1 TSWWSYY, CDR2 QGS. Trimming removed 4 bases from V and 4 bases from J, with 40 bases in between. The CDR3 loop reads CALGGPPFLHPGIRLGGGDKLIF. CDR3 bases: TGTGCTCTTGGGGGCCCCCCCTTCCTGCACCCGGGGATCCGGTTAGGCGGGGGCGATAAACTCATCTTT.

The rearrangement uses TRDV1 and TRDJ1; 13 positions agree with TRDD3. The CDR3 spans 22 residues. Germline CDR1 and CDR2: TSWWSYY and QGS. Trimming removed 4 bases from V and 0 bases from J; junction bases left unmatched: 20. The CDR3: CALGVIVYGETGGYVYTDKLIF. CDR3 in DNA: TGTGCTCTTGGGGTTATTGTCTACGGGGAAACTGGGGGATACGTTTACACCGATAAACTCATCTTT.

The chain recombines TRDV1 with TRDJ1, with 7 bases matching TRDD3. Germline lookup yields CDR1 TSWWSYY and CDR2 QGS. Germline trimming cut 2 bases from V and 0 bases from J; bases unmatched to any gene: 21. CDR3 length equals 21 residues. For the CDR3, the DNA is TGTGCTCTTGGGGAATACTCTCTTGATCCTCCTGGGGGTTACTACACCGATAAACTCATCTTT. It codes for CALGEYSLDPPGGYYTDKLIF.

This chain uses TRDV1 with TRDJ1, with 11 bases identical to TRDD3. Germline values: CDR1 TSWWSYY, CDR2 QGS. J lost 3 bases, V lost 4 bases, and 13 bases had no gene match. This CDR3 contains 18 residues. The CDR3 loop is CALGVPFLLGDKADKLIF. DNA for the CDR3: TGTGCTCTTGGGGTTCCATTCCTACTGGGGGATAAGGCCGATAAACTCATCTTT.

This clone was observed a handful of times. The V and J genes are TRDV1 and TRDJ1; the match to TRDD3 covers 7 bases. The length of the CDR3 is 22 residues. Germline CDR1 TSWWSYY, CDR2 QGS. Trimming took 2 bases from V and 3 from J; bases not matched to a gene: 27. CDR3 sequence reads: CALGEGGFTRNRLGTGPDKLIF. Here the CDR3 DNA reads TGTGCTCTTGGGGAAGGGGGTTTTACCCGAAATCGACTGGGGACTGGGCCCGATAAACTCATCTTT.

J is TRDJ1 and V is TRDV1, with TRDD3 identical over 7 bases. The CDR3 is 22 residues long. In germline, CDR1 is TSWWSYY, CDR2 QGS. With 1 base clipped from V and 3 bases from J, the junction kept 26 bases outside the gene matches. CDR3 loop: CALGERGRSPYWGPKKADKLIF. The CDR3 nucleotides are TGTGCTCTTGGGGAACGGGGGCGTTCCCCATACTGGGGCCCTAAGAAAGCCGATAAACTCATCTTT.

V usage is TRDV1 and J usage is TRDJ1, with 9 nucleotides matching TRDD2. Germline assignment: CDR1 TSWWSYY and CDR2 QGS. J was trimmed by 10 bases and V by 1 base; bases with no gene match: 19. CDR3 size: 18 residues. The CDR3 loop reads CALGEPGLPTRDGVGLIF. CDR3 sequence (DNA): TGTGCTCTTGGGGAACCCGGCCTTCCTACGAGGGATGGTGTTGGACTCATCTTT.

Only a few counts were recorded for this clone. The chain joins TRDV1 to TRDJ1; 11 nucleotides line up with TRDD3. The V segment lost 2 bases and the J segment 1 base; nucleotides outside the gene matches: 30. Germline CDR1 reads TSWWSYY; CDR2 reads QGS. The CDR3 has 25 amino acids. CDR3 DNA sequence: TGTGCTCTTGGGGAAGAATGTGGGCCGCTTCCTCTCCTGAGATGGGGGATACGCGGCACCGATAAACTCATCTTT. Protein product: CALGEECGPLPLLRWGIRGTDKLIF.

This clone has a handful of counts. J is TRDJ1 and V is TRDV1, with a tentative D call TRDD2 (6 bases). V dropped 7 bases and J dropped 3 bases, with 30 bases sitting between them. The CDR3 loop spans 19 amino acids. Germline CDR1 TSWWSYY, CDR2 QGS. CDR3 loop: CALVSLLPPQDIRADKLIF. CDR3 in DNA: TGTGCTCTTGTATCCCTCCTACCCCCACAGGATATACGGGCCGATAAACTCATCTTT.

Concerning this clone itself: A clone one base away is much larger, so this may be a read error. The same CDR3 also results from other DNA sequences found in this sample. The chain combines TRDV1 with TRDJ1; weak D call: TRDD3 (8 bases). Looked up from germline, CDR1 is TSWWSYY and CDR2 is QGS. The CDR3 has 25 amino acids. The chain's CDR3 is CALGELECPFPTSLGDRHYTDKLIF. The CDR3 DNA reads as TGTGCTCTTGGGGAACTAGAATGTCCCTTTCCTACGTCCCTGGGGGACCGACATTACACTGATAAACTCATCTTT.

The chain recombines TRDV1 with TRDJ1; D is possibly TRDD3 (5 bases). Germline values: CDR1 TSWWSYY, CDR2 QGS. The length of the CDR3 is 16 residues. V lost 0 bases, J lost 4 bases, and 15 bases lay in between. CDR3 sequence: CALGELVSGGHDKLIF. The CDR3 DNA reads as TGTGCTCTTGGGGAACTAGTGTCAGGGGGTCACGATAAACTCATCTTT.

This clone has only a few counts. The J gene is TRDJ1, the V gene TRDV1; TRDD3 aligns across 8 bases. Germline CDR1 and CDR2: TSWWSYY and QGS. The CDR3 runs to 20 residues. J lost 0 bases, V lost 0 bases, and 15 bases had no gene match. This CDR3 reads CALGELALVLGAAYTDKLIF. The CDR3 region has the DNA TGTGCTCTTGGGGAACTCGCCCTCGTACTGGGGGCCGCATACACCGATAAACTCATCTTT.

The chain combines TRDV1 with TRDJ1; 8 nucleotides match TRDD3. V shed 3 bases, J shed 0 bases, and the junction held 27 bases outside the gene matches. The germline V gene has CDR1 TSWWSYY and CDR2 QGS. The CDR3 contains 23 residues. In DNA form, the CDR3 reads TGTGCTCTTGGGGACGGCCTCCGGCCTTCCCTAACTGGGGGCTACGGGTACACCGATAAACTCATCTTT. Amino acids: CALGDGLRPSLTGGYGYTDKLIF.

The V gene is TRDV1, the J gene TRDJ1; 7 bases map to TRDD3. The germline gives CDR1 TSWWSYY, CDR2 QGS. The CDR3 is 20 amino acids. After removal of 0 bases from V and 0 bases from J, the junction contained 16 bases not matched to a gene. In nucleotides, the CDR3 is TGTGCTCTTGGGGAACTAGAACATGGGATACAGGGATGTTACACCGATAAACTCATCTTT. It is translated as CALGELEHGIQGCYTDKLIF.

This clone was detected only a few times. This chain connects TRDV1 to TRDJ1, with 10 nucleotides matching TRDD3. From germline, CDR1 is TSWWSYY and CDR2 QGS. Trimming took 4 bases from V and 0 from J; bases not matched to a gene: 17. The CDR3 sequence is 20 residues long. CDR3 sequence: CALGASRSTGGFVYTDKLIF. In DNA form, the CDR3 reads TGTGCTCTTGGGGCCAGCCGGAGTACTGGGGGATTCGTGTACACCGATAAACTCATCTTT.

A remark on this clone: It is unclear where the CDR3 begins or ends on the DNA, so no DNA is shown, and the CDR3 is as TCRdb lists it. Additional DNA sequences in this sample encode the identical CDR3. V usage is TRDV1 and J usage is TRDJ1; TRDD3 reflects the table's D call only, with no check against the DNA. The CDR3 numbers 15 amino acids, ends counted. CDR1 TSWWSYY and CDR2 QGS come from the germline V gene. CDR3 sequence: CALGGIWGIGAKIIF.

By its share, this clone is medium-sized. The chain joins TRDV1 to TRDJ1; maybe TRDD3 (5 bases). Trimming shortened V by 0 bases and J by 0 bases, and 17 bases separated the two germline ends. CDR3 length: 18 amino acids. CDR1 is TSWWSYY and CDR2 is QGS in the germline V gene. The CDR3: CALGELAPSGYYTDKLIF. CDR3 in DNA: TGTGCTCTTGGGGAACTGGCCCCCTCCGGATATTACACCGATAAACTCATCTTT.

This clone was recorded a few times. This sequence joins TRDV1 and TRDJ1; D not certain. The CDR3 is made up of 20 amino acids. Trimming removed 1 base at V and 0 bases at J, with 24 bases between. CDR1 TSWWSYY and CDR2 QGS come from the germline V gene. The CDR3 bases are TGTGCTCTTGGGGAACGAACCGTAGCCGGATGGGAAAAGTACACCGATAAACTCATCTTT. Translation: CALGERTVAGWEKYTDKLIF.

Points on this clone: A single base separates this from a much larger clone, so it may be a read error. Other DNA sequences from this sample encode an identical CDR3 as well. The chain joins TRDV1 to TRDJ1; 7 nucleotides line up with TRDD3. This CDR3 contains 19 residues. J lost 0 bases, V lost 2 bases, and 15 bases had no gene match. Per germline, CDR1 TSWWSYY and CDR2 QGS. The CDR3 bases are TGTGCTCTTGGGGAAACCGGCCTTGGGATACCGTCGTACACCGATAAACTCATCTTT. It yields the protein CALGETGLGIPSYTDKLIF.

This chain joins TRDV1 and TRDJ1, with TRDD3 matching over 11 bases. The CDR3 extends over 22 amino acids. After removal of 2 bases from V and 2 bases from J, the junction contained 22 bases not matched to a gene. Germline CDR1 is TSWWSYY and CDR2 is QGS. CDR3 residues: CALGEKGGFLEAGGYRTDKLIF. The CDR3 DNA reads as TGTGCTCTTGGGGAAAAAGGGGGCTTCCTAGAAGCTGGGGGATACCGGACCGATAAACTCATCTTT.

As for this clone: This sample also contains other DNA sequences that code for the same CDR3. This chain connects TRDV1 to TRDJ1; a weak D match, TRDD3 (5 bases). This CDR3 is built from 18 residues. The V end was cut by 1 base, the J end by 0 bases, with 18 bases between. Germline V gene sequence: CDR1 TSWWSYY, CDR2 QGS. CDR3 nucleotides: TGTGCTCTTGGGGAACGATGGGGACCCCCCTTGTACACCGATAAACTCATCTTT. This encodes CALGERWGPPLYTDKLIF.

The chain employs TRDV1 and TRDJ1; 8 nucleotides align to TRDD3. The CDR3 consists of 19 residues. Germline values: CDR1 TSWWSYY, CDR2 QGS. The J segment lost 0 bases and the V segment lost 1 base, leaving 13 bases of the junction unmatched. The DNA of the CDR3 is TGTGCTCTTGGGGAACCGGCCCTTGGGGATACCGTGTACACCGATAAACTCATCTTT. Translated: CALGEPALGDTVYTDKLIF.

The chain uses TRDV1 and TRDJ1; 7 positions match TRDD3. Germline V gene data show CDR1 as TSWWSYY and CDR2 as QGS. The CDR3 is 24 residues long. Trimming cost V 0 bases and J 0 bases; bases outside gene matches: 28. CDR3 DNA: TGTGCTCTTGGGGAACTCATAGAAGGTTCCGTTCTACTGGGGTCTTTCTTTGACACCGATAAACTCATCTTT. Translated: CALGELIEGSVLLGSFFDTDKLIF.

This rearrangement joins TRDV1 to TRDJ1, with D perhaps matching TRDD3 (6 bases). Germline V lookup: CDR1 TSWWSYY, CDR2 QGS. This CDR3 has 18 amino acids. With 5 bases removed from V and 0 bases from J, the gap between germline ends came to 22 bases. CDR3 DNA sequence: TGTGCTCTTGGGACCCTCCTGGGGACCGAAGATTACACCGATAAACTCATCTTT. Its translation: CALGTLLGTEDYTDKLIF.

The chain employs TRDV2 and TRDJ1, with 13 bases fitting TRDD3. The V gene end was trimmed by 1 base and the J gene end by 0 bases; junction bases not matched to a gene: 19. Looked up from germline, CDR1 is GEAIGNYY and CDR2 is EKD. The CDR3 length is 22 residues. CDR3 nucleotides: TGTGCCTGTGACACTCACGACCCCGACTGGGGGATACGGGCCCCGTACACCGATAAACTCATCTTT. Protein: CACDTHDPDWGIRAPYTDKLIF.